This is a list of T cell receptor beta chains from one sample in a study of blood T cell repertoires in COVID-19. Data came from immunoSEQ multiplex PCR; TCRdb stores just in-frame clones and leaves some out. The sample holds a few hundred thousand clones, 88% seen once. Sequencing was performed on peripheral blood. The receptor source for this set is a woman aged 25 to 39 who had recovered from COVID-19. CDR3s include the opening cysteine and the closing phenylalanine or tryptophan. Each record gives: V gene, D gene, clone size, J gene, CDR3 protein, CDR3 DNA. The D gene is left open where the match is weak. Clone size is stated in some rows and not others, as once, few, many or a class when expanded.

V: TRBV2
D: .
size: once
J: TRBJ1-6
CDR3: CASSEGHLGRSLHF
DNA: TGTGCCAGCAGTGAGGGCCATCTAGGGAGGTCCCTCCACTTT

V: TRBV29-1
D: TRBD2
size: .
J: TRBJ2-5
CDR3: CSVEGTSTETQYF
DNA: TGCAGCGTTGAAGGGACTAGCACAGAGACCCAGTACTTC

V: TRBV11-2
D: TRBD2
size: .
J: TRBJ2-5
CDR3: CASSLELLAGGPGETQYF
DNA: TGTGCCAGCAGCTTAGAGTTACTAGCGGGGGGGCCGGGTGAGACCCAGTACTTC

V: TRBV6-5
D: .
size: .
J: TRBJ1-1
CDR3: CASSSGGEAFF
DNA: TGTGCCAGCAGCTCCGGTGGTGAAGCTTTCTTT

V: TRBV7-2
D: TRBD1
size: few
J: TRBJ1-2
CDR3: CASSLSPRDSHGYTF
DNA: TGTGCCAGCTCTCTAAGCCCCCGGGACAGTCATGGCTACACCTTC

V: TRBV15
D: TRBD1
size: .
J: TRBJ2-7
CDR3: CATSRGQGHYEQYF
DNA: TGTGCCACCAGCAGGGGACAGGGGCACTACGAGCAGTACTTC

V: TRBV6-5
D: TRBD1
size: .
J: TRBJ1-5
CDR3: CASETGWYYRPQHF
DNA: TGTGCCAGCGAGACAGGGTGGTACTATCGCCCCCAGCATTTT

V: TRBV4-1
D: .
size: .
J: TRBJ1-5
CDR3: CASSQVSGTHPSNQPQHF
DNA: TGCGCCAGCAGCCAAGTTTCAGGGACACACCCTAGCAATCAGCCCCAGCATTTT

V: TRBV19
D: TRBD2
size: .
J: TRBJ2-3
CDR3: CASNQRGADTQYF
DNA: TGTGCCAGTAATCAGCGGGGCGCGGATACGCAGTATTTT

V: TRBV6-1
D: .
size: .
J: TRBJ2-1
CDR3: CASSERPSYGGEQFF
DNA: TGTGCCAGCAGTGAAAGGCCTAGCTACGGGGGTGAGCAGTTCTTC

V: TRBV7-9
D: TRBD1
size: .
J: TRBJ2-7
CDR3: CASGELTGFGSYEQYF
DNA: TGTGCCAGCGGGGAATTGACAGGGTTCGGTTCCTACGAGCAGTACTTC

V: TRBV28
D: .
size: .
J: TRBJ1-5
CDR3: CASSGSPLGQPQHF
DNA: TGTGCCAGCAGTGGGAGCCCCCTGGGTCAGCCCCAGCATTTT

V: TRBV27
D: TRBD1
size: .
J: TRBJ1-5
CDR3: CASKGQNNQPQHF
DNA: TGTGCCAGCAAGGGACAGAACAATCAGCCCCAGCATTTT

V: TRBV5-6
D: .
size: .
J: TRBJ1-4
CDR3: CASSSIAASGEKLFF
DNA: TGTGCCAGCAGCTCCATAGCGGCGTCCGGGGAAAAACTGTTTTTT

V: TRBV19
D: TRBD1
size: .
J: TRBJ1-5
CDR3: CASGPGQGNQPQHF
DNA: TGTGCCAGTGGCCCGGGACAGGGTAATCAGCCCCAGCATTTT

V: TRBV5-1
D: .
size: .
J: TRBJ1-2
CDR3: CASSFDTAYWTF
DNA: TGCGCCAGCAGCTTCGACACAGCCTATTGGACCTTC

V: TRBV25-1
D: .
size: .
J: TRBJ2-2
CDR3: CASTGAGELFF
DNA: TGTGCCAGCACCGGGGCCGGGGAGCTGTTTTTT

V: TRBV6-6
D: .
size: once
J: TRBJ2-3
CDR3: CASSQQGLTDTQYF
DNA: TGTGCCAGCAGTCAACAGGGCCTCACAGATACGCAGTATTTT

V: TRBV5-4
D: .
size: .
J: TRBJ1-3
CDR3: CASSLAGASGNTIYF
DNA: TGTGCCAGCAGCTTGGCAGGGGCTTCAGGAAACACCATATATTTT

V: TRBV4-1
D: TRBD1
size: once
J: TRBJ2-7
CDR3: CASSQDKDRVGSYEQYF
DNA: TGCGCCAGCAGCCAAGACAAGGACAGGGTCGGGTCCTACGAGCAGTACTTC

V: TRBV6-4
D: TRBD2
size: .
J: TRBJ2-1
CDR3: CATSSGGVMFF
DNA: TGTGCCACCTCTAGCGGGGGGGTTATGTTCTTC

V: TRBV10-3
D: TRBD1
size: .
J: TRBJ2-5
CDR3: CAISPGQGWLSGETQYF
DNA: TGTGCCATCAGCCCGGGACAGGGTTGGTTATCGGGAGAGACCCAGTACTTC

V: TRBV30
D: .
size: .
J: TRBJ1-3
CDR3: CAWSLRGFDGNTIYF
DNA: TGTGCCTGGAGCTTGCGGGGTTTCGACGGAAACACCATATATTTT

V: TRBV28
D: TRBD1
size: .
J: TRBJ1-6
CDR3: CASRRQGRSYNSPLHF
DNA: TGTGCCAGCAGGAGACAGGGAAGGTCCTATAATTCACCCCTCCACTTT